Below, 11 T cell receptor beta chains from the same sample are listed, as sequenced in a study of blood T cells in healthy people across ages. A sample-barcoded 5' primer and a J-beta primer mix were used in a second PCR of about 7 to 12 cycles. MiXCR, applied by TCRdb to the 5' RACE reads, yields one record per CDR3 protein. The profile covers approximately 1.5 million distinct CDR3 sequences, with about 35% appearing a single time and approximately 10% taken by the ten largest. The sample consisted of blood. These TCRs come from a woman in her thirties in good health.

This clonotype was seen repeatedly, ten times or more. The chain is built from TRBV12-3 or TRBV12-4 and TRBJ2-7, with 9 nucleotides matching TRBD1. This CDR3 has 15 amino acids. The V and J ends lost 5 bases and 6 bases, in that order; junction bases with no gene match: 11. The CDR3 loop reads CASSAGTGRLSEQYF. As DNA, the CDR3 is TGTGCCAGCAGTGCCGGGACAGGGAGGCTTTCCGAGCAGTACTTC.

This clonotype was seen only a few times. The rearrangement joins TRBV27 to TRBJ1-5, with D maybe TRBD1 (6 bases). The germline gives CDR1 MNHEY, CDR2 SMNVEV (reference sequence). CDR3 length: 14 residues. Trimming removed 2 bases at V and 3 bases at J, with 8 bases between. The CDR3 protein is CASSLTGFNQPQHF. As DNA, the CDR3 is TGTGCCAGCAGTTTAACAGGGTTCAATCAGCCCCAGCATTTT.

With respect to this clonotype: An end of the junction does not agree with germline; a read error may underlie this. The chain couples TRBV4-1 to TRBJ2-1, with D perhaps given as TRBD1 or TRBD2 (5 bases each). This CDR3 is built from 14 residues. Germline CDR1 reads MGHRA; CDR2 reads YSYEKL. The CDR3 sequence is CASSHGGFPNERFF. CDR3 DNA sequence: TGCGCCAGCAGCCATGGGGGTTTTCCCAATGAGCGGTTCTTC.

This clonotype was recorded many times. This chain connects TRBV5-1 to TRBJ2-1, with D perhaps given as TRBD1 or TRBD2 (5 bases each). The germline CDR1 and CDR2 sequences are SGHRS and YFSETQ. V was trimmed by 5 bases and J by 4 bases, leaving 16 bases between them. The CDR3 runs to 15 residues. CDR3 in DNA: TGCGCCAGCAGTTCCGGGACCGCCTTGTACAATGAGCAGTTCTTC. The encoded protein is CASSSGTALYNEQFF.

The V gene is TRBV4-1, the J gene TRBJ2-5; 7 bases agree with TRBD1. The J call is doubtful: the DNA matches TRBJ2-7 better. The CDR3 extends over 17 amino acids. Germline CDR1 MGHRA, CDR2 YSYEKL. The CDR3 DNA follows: TGCGCCAGCAGCCCCTATAAGAGGACAGGCCTTTCTTGCGAGCAGTACTTC. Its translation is CASSPYKRTGLSCEQYF.

The CDR3 region is CASSLDRGSAEQYF. CDR3 bases: TGTGCCAGCAGCTTAGATAGGGGATCGGCCGAGCAGTACTTC. The chain uses TRBV11-2 and TRBJ2-7; possibly TRBD1 for D (5 bases). CDR3 length equals 14 residues. With 0 bases removed from V and 6 bases from J, the gap between germline ends came to 12 bases. Germline values: CDR1 SGHAT, CDR2 FQNNGV.

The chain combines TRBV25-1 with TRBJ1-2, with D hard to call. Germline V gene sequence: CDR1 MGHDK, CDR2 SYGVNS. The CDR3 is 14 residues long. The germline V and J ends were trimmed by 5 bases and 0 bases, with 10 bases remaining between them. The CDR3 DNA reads TGTGCCAGCAGTTCCCTGTCGACTAACTATGGCTACACCTTC. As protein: CASSSLSTNYGYTF.

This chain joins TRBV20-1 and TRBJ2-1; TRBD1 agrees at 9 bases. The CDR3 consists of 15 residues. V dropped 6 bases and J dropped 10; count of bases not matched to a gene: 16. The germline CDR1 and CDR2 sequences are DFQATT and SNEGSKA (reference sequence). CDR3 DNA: TGCAGTGCACCGGCCCGAGGACAGGGGCCTCCAGAGCAGTTCTTC. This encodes CSAPARGQGPPEQFF.

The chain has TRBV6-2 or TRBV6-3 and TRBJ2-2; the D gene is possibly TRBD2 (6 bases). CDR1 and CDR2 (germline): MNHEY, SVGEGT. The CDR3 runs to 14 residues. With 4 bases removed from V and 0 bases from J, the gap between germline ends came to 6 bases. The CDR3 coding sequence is TGTGCCAGCAGTTGGAGGGCGAACACCGGGGAGCTGTTTTTT. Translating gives CASSWRANTGELFF.

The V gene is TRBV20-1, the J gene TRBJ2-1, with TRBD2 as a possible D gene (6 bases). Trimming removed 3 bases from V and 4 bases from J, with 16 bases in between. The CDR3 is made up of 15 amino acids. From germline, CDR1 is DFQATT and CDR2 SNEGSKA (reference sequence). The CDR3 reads CSASSPAGRYNEQFF. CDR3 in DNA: TGCAGTGCTAGTAGTCCAGCGGGCCGGTACAATGAGCAGTTCTTC.

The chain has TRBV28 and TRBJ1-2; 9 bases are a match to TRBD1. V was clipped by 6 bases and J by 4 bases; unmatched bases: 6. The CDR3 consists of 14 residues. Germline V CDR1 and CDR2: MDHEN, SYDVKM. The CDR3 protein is CASSSTGGTYGYTF. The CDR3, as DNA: TGTGCCAGCAGCTCGACAGGGGGGACCTATGGCTACACCTTC.